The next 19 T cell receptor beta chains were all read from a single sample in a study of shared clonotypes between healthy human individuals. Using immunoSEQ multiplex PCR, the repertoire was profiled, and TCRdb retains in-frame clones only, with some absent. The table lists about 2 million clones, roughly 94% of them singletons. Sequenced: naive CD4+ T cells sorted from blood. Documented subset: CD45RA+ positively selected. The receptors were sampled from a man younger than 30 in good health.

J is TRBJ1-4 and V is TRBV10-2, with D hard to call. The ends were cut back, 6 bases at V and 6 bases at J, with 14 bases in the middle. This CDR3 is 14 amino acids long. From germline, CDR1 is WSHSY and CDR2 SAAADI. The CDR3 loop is CASRDSGRDEKLFF. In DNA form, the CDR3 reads TGCGCCAGCAGGGACTCCGGGAGAGATGAAAAACTGTTTTTT.

Here the CDR3 DNA reads TGTGCCAGCACCAGGGGAGGGAAGTCCTATAATTCACCCCTCCACTTT. Amino acids: CASTRGGKSYNSPLHF. The chain carries TRBV7-2 and TRBJ1-6, with D possibly matching TRBD1 (6 bases). The CDR3 is 16 residues long. Trimming stripped 7 bases from V and 1 base from J, with 14 bases between. The germline CDR1 and CDR2 sequences are SGHTA and FQGNSA.

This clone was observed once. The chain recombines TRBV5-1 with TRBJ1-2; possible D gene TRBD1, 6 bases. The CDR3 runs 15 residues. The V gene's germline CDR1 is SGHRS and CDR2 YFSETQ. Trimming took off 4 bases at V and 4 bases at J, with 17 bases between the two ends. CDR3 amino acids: CASSPEDGGRYGYTF. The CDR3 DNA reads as TGCGCCAGCAGCCCGGAGGACGGGGGGCGCTATGGCTACACCTTC.

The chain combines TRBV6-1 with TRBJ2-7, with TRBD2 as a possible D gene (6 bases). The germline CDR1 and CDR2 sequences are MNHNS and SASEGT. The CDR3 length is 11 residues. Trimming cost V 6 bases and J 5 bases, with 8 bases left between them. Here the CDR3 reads CASSRLDEQYF. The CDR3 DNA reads TGTGCCAGCAGCCGACTAGACGAGCAGTACTTC.

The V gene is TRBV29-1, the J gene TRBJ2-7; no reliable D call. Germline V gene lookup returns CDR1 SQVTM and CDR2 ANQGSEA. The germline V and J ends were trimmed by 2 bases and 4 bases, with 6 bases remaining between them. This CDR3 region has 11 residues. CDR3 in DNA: TGCAGCGTTGAAAATAAGTACGAGCAGTACTTC. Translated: CSVENKYEQYF.

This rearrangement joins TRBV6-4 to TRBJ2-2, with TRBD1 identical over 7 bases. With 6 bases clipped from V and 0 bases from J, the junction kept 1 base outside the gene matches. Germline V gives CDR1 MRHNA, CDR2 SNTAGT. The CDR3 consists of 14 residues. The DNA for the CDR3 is TGTGCCAGCAGACAGGGGACGAACACCGGGGAGCTGTTTTTT. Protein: CASRQGTNTGELFF.

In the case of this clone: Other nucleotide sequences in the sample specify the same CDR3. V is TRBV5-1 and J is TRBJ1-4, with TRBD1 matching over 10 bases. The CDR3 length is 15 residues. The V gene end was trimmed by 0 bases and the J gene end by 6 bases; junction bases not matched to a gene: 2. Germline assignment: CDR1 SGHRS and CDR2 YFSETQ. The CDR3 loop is CASSLGGTGDEKLFF. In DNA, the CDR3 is TGCGCCAGCAGCTTGGGCGGGACAGGGGATGAAAAACTGTTTTTT. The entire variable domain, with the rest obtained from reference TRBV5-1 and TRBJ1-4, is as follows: KAGVTQTPRYLIKTRGQQVTLSCSPISGHRSVSWYQQTPGQGLQFLFEYFSETQRNKGNFPGRFSGRQFSNSRSEMNVSTLELGDSALYLCASSLGGTGDEKLFFGSGTQLSVL.

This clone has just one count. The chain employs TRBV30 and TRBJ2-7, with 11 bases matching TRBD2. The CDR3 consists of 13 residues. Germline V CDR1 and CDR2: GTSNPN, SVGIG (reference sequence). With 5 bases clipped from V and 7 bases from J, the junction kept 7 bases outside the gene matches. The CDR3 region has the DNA TGTGCCTGGGCAGGTACTAGCGGGGGAGAGCAGTACTTC. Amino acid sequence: CAWAGTSGGEQYF.

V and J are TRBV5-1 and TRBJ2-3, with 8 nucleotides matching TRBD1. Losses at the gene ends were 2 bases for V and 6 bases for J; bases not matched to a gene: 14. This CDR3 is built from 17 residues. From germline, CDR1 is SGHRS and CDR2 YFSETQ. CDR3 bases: TGCGCCAGCAGCTTAAGAATGGGGACAGGTTTGGCGGATACGCAGTATTTT. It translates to CASSLRMGTGLADTQYF.

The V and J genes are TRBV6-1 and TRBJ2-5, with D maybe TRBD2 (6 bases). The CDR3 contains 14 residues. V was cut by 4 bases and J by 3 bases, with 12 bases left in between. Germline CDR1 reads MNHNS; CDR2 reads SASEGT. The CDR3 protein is CASSVMTSKETQYF. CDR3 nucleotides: TGTGCCAGCAGTGTGATGACTAGTAAAGAGACCCAGTACTTC.

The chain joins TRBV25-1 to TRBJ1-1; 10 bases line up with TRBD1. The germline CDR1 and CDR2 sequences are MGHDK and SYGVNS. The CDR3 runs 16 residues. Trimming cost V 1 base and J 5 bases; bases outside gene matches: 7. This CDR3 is CASSESGQGFRTEAFF. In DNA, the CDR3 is TGTGCCAGCAGTGAATCGGGACAGGGGTTTAGGACTGAAGCTTTCTTT.

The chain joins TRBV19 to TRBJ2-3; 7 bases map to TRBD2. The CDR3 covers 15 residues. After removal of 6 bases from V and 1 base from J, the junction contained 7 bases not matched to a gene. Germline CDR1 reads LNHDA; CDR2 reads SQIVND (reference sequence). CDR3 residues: CASRNPLAGTDTQYF. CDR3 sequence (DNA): TGTGCCAGTAGAAATCCCCTAGCGGGCACAGATACGCAGTATTTT.

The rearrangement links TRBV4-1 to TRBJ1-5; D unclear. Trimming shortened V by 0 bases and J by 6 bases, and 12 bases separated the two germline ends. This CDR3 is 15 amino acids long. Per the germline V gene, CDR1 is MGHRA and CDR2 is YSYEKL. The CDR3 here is CASSQESGLSQPQHF. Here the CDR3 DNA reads TGCGCCAGCAGCCAAGAGTCAGGATTAAGTCAGCCCCAGCATTTT.

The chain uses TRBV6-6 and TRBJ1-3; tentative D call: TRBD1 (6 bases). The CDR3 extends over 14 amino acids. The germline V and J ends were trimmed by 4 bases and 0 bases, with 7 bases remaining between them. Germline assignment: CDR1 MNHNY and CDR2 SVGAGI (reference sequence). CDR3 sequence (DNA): TGTGCCAGCAGTTCAGGGGACTCTGGAAACACCATATATTTT. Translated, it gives CASSSGDSGNTIYF.

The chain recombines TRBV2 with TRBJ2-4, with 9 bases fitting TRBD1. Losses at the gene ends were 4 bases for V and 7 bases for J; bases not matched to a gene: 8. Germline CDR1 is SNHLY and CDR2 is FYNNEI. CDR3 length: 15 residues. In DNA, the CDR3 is TGTGCCAGCAGTGCACCGGGACAGGGCTTGAACATTCAGTACTTC. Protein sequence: CASSAPGQGLNIQYF.

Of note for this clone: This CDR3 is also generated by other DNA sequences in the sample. The CDR3 bases are TGTGCCAGCAGCTTGGGGCTAGCGGGAGCCTACGAGCAGTACTTC. Protein sequence: CASSLGLAGAYEQYF. The gene calls are TRBV5-6 and TRBJ2-7; 10 bases align to TRBD2. The germline V gene has CDR1 SGHDT and CDR2 YYEEEE. V shed 0 bases, J shed 2 bases, and the junction held 2 bases outside the gene matches. This CDR3 spans 15 amino acids.

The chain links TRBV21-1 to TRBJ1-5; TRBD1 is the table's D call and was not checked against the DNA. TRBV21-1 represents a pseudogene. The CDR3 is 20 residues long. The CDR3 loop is CASTFYLKPRGSGSNQPQHF. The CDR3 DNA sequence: TGTGCCAGCACCTTTTACCTAAAGCCCAGGGGCTCAGGGTCCAATCAGCCCCAGCATTTT.

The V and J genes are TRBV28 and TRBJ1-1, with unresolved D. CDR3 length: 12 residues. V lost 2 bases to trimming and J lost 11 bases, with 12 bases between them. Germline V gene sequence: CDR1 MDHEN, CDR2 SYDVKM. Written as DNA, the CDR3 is TGTGCCAGCAGTTTACGAGGGCTCGGGGCTTTCTTT. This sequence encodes CASSLRGLGAFF.

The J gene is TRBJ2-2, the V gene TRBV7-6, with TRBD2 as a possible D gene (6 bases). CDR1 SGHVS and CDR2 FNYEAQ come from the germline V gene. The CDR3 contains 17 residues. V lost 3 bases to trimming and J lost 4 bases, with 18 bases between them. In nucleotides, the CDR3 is TGTGCCAGCAGCTTCACAGGTTCCCGGAGGGGCACCGGGGAGCTGTTTTTT. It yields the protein CASSFTGSRRGTGELFF.